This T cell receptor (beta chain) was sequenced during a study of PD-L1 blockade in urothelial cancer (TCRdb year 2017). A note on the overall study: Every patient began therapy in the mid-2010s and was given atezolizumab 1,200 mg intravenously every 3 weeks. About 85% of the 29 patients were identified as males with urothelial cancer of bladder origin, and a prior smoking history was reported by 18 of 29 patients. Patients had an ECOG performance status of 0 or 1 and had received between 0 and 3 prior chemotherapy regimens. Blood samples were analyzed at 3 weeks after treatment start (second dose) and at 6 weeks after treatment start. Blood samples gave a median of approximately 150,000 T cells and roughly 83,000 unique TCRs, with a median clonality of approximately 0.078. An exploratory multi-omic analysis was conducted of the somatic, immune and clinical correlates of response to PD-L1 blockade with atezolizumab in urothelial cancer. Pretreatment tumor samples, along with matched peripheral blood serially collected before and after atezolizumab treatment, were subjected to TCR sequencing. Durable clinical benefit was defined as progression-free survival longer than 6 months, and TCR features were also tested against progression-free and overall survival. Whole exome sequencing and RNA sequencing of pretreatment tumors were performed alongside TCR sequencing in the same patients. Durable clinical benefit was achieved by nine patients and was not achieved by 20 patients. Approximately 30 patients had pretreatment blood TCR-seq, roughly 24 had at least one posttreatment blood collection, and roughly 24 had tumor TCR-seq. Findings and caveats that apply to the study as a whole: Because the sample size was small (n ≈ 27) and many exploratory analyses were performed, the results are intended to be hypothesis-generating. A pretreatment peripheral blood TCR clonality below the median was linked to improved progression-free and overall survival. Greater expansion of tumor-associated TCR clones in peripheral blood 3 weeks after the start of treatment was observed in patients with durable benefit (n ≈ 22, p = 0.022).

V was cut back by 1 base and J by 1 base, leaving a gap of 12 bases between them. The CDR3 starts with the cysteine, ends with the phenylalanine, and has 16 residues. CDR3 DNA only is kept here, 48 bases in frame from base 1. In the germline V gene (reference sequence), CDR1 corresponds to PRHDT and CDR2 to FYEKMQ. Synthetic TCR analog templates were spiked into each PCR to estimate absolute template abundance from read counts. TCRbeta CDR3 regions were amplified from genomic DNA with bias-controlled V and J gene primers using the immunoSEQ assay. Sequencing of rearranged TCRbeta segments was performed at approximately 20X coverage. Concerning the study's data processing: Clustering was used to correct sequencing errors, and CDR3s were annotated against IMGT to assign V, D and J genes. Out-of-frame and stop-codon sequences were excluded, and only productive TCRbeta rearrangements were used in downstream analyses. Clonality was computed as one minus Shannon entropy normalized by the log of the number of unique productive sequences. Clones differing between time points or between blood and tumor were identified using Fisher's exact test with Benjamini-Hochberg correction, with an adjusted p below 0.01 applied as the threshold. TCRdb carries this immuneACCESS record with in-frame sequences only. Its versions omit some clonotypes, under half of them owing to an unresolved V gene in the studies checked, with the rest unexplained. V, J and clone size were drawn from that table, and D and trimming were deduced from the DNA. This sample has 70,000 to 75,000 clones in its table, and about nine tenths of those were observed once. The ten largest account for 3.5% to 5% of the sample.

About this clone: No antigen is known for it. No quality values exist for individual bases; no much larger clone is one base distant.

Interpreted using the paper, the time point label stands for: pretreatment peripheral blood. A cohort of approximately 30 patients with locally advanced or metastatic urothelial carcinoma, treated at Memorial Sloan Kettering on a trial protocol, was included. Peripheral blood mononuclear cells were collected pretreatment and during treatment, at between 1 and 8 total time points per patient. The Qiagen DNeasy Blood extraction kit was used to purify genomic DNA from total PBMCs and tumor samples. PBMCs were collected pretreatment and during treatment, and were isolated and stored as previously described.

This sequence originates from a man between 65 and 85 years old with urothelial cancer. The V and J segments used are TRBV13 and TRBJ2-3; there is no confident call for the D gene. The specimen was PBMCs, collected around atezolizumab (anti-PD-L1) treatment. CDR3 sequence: CASSLAGRVGTDTQYF. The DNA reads TGTGCCAGCAGCTTAGCGGGTCGGGTTGGCACAGATACGCAGTATTTT. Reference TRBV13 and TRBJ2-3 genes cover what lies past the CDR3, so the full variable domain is AAGVIQSPRHLIKEKRETATLKCYPIPRHDTVYWYQQGPGQDPQFLISFYEKMQSDKGSIPDRFSAQQFSDYHSELNMSSLELGDSALYFCASSLAGRVGTDTQYFGPGTRLTVL.